This T cell receptor beta chain appears in the sequencing data of a study of Ad26.COV2.S vaccination and SARS-CoV-2 variants. On the study more broadly: Intramuscular Ad26.COV2.S at 5x10^10 or 1x10^11 viral particles. General study findings and limits: Whether participants received vaccine or placebo, their non-spike TCR breadth was similar. In vaccinated individuals, spike-specific CD8+ and CD4+ T cell responses reportedly displayed substantial breadth.

Points on this clone: Its specificity is not known.

This CDR3 is built from 15 residues. Germline-derived CDR1 and CDR2 are SGHRS and YFSETQ. V trimming: 3 bases; J trimming: 2 bases; junction bases outside the gene matches: 8. Stated treatment: some 19 received Ad26.COV2.S at low or high dose, single or two shots; about 5 received placebo; per-sample allocation not given. It was on day 63 after the first vaccine or placebo injection that samples were taken. Within Boston, the person who donated was an adult of 18-55 years. Assay: immunoSEQ multiplex PCR; the TCRdb copy retains only in-frame clones and omits some. The sample lists 350,000 to 500,000 clones; roughly 91% were seen once.

Sequences were derived from peripheral blood, sampled in a trial of Ad26.COV2.S vaccine versus placebo. The chain links TRBV5-1 to TRBJ2-7, with 7 bases lining up with TRBD1. The clonotype comes from a person between 18 and 65 years old who received the Ad26.COV2.S COVID-19 vaccine or a placebo. The CDR3: CASSSGKGAAYEQYF. The DNA of the CDR3 is TGCGCCAGCAGCTCAGGGAAGGGGGCGGCCTACGAGCAGTACTTC. Variable domain in full (rest from reference TRBV5-1 and TRBJ2-7): KAGVTQTPRYLIKTRGQQVTLSCSPISGHRSVSWYQQTPGQGLQFLFEYFSETQRNKGNFPGRFSGRQFSNSRSEMNVSTLELGDSALYLCASSSGKGAAYEQYFGPGTRLTVT.